The 20 T cell receptor beta chains reported below all come from one sample, sequenced in a study of cytomegalovirus exposure and HLA in healthy donors. The PCR ran on 60 Vbeta and 13 Jbeta primers. TCRdb's table, derived via immunoSEQ multiplex PCR, lists solely in-frame clones and lacks some. The table records 150,000 to 200,000 clones, 60% to 80% of them present only once. Sample: PBMCs. These receptors all stem from a man aged 45 to 65 in good health and CMV-seropositive.

The rearrangement uses TRBV5-7 and TRBJ1-2; TRBD1 agrees at 10 bases. TRBV5-7 is labeled an ORF, and its function is uncertain. The trim removed 2 bases at V and 2 bases at J, leaving 3 bases unmatched. CDR3 length: 15 amino acids. The CDR3 coding sequence is TGTGCCAGCAGCTTCCCGGGACAGGGGAACTATGGCTACACCTTC. It specifies CASSFPGQGNYGYTF.

The chain links TRBV27 to TRBJ1-4; possibly TRBD1 for D (6 bases). The CDR3 sequence is 13 residues long. V gave up 6 bases and J gave up 4 bases, with 9 bases separating them. The V gene's germline CDR1 is MNHEY and CDR2 SMNVEV (reference sequence). CDR3 DNA: TGTGCCAGCAGGCGGACAGATAATGAAAAACTGTTTTTT. Protein product: CASRRTDNEKLFF.

The J gene is TRBJ1-5, the V gene TRBV29-1; the match to TRBD1 covers 7 bases. V shed 6 bases, J shed 0 bases, and the junction held 8 bases outside the gene matches. Germline assignment: CDR1 SQVTM and CDR2 ANQGSEA. CDR3 length: 15 residues. The CDR3 sequence: CSVQPGTDSNQPQHF. The CDR3 DNA reads TGCAGCGTGCAACCGGGGACAGATAGCAATCAGCCCCAGCATTTT.

The chain carries TRBV5-1 and TRBJ2-5; TRBD2 matches 13 bases. CDR1 and CDR2 (germline): SGHRS, YFSETQ. Trimming removed 3 bases from V and 3 bases from J; junction bases left unmatched: 2. CDR3 size: 15 residues. Written as DNA, the CDR3 is TGCGCCAGCAGCTCTGGGACTAGCGGGGAAGAGACCCAGTACTTC. This encodes CASSSGTSGEETQYF.

The gene calls are TRBV5-6 and TRBJ1-1; D may be TRBD1 (5 bases). V lost 6 bases and J 0 bases, leaving 12 bases between the germline ends. The CDR3 contains 14 residues. The germline CDR1 and CDR2 sequences are SGHDT and YYEEEE. The CDR3 spells CASTFHRLNTEAFF. The DNA for the CDR3 is TGTGCCAGCACCTTCCACAGGTTGAACACTGAAGCTTTCTTT.

The chain joins TRBV19 to TRBJ1-6; 7 bases agree with TRBD1. The V segment lost 3 bases and the J segment 7 bases; nucleotides outside the gene matches: 6. The V gene's germline CDR1 is LNHDA and CDR2 SQIVND (reference sequence). This CDR3 comprises 15 residues. CDR3 sequence: CASSILQGPNSPLHF. The CDR3, as DNA: TGTGCCAGTAGTATTTTACAGGGGCCGAATTCACCCCTCCACTTT.

In nucleotides, the CDR3 is TGTGCCAGCACCCAGGCGAGTCTTCAAGAGACCCAGTACTTC. Translating it yields CASTQASLQETQYF. The chain uses TRBV7-2 and TRBJ2-5; D gene unclear. Trimming removed 7 bases at V and 2 bases at J, with 14 bases between. The germline V gene encodes CDR1 SGHTA and CDR2 FQGNSA. This CDR3 is built from 14 residues.

The chain carries TRBV10-3 and TRBJ2-1; TRBD2 matches 7 bases. The trim removed 1 base at V and 0 bases at J, leaving 3 bases unmatched. The CDR3 has 16 amino acids. The germline V gene encodes CDR1 ENHRY and CDR2 SYGVKD. The CDR3 spells CAISEWRGSSYNEQFF. The DNA of the CDR3 is TGTGCCATCAGTGAGTGGCGGGGGAGCTCCTACAATGAGCAGTTCTTC.

CDR3 sequence: CASSSAQGPPYEQYF. The CDR3 DNA follows: TGTGCCAGCAGTTCAGCACAGGGGCCCCCCTACGAGCAGTACTTC. The genes are TRBV28 and TRBJ2-7; 7 positions agree with TRBD1. This CDR3 has 15 amino acids. Germline lookup yields CDR1 MDHEN and CDR2 SYDVKM. The J segment lost 2 bases and the V segment lost 4 bases, leaving 8 bases of the junction unmatched.

J is TRBJ2-7 and V is TRBV4-3, with 8 nucleotides matching TRBD1. Per the germline V gene, CDR1 is LGHNA and CDR2 is YSLEER. The CDR3 has 15 residues. Trimming at V came to 2 bases and at J to 6 bases, leaving 9 bases not matched to a gene. In DNA, the CDR3 is TGCGCCAGCAGCCAAACCGGGACAGGCCCCGGCGAGCAGTACTTC. It is translated as CASSQTGTGPGEQYF.

The chain recombines TRBV6-5 with TRBJ1-1; D might be TRBD1 (5 bases). CDR3 length equals 15 residues. With 0 bases removed from V and 5 bases from J, the gap between germline ends came to 13 bases. Germline CDR1 reads MNHEY; CDR2 reads SVGAGI. The CDR3, as DNA: TGTGCCAGCAGTTACTCGTTCAGGGCTGTAACTGAAGCTTTCTTT. Residues: CASSYSFRAVTEAFF.

The chain recombines TRBV6-1 with TRBJ1-2, with D possibly TRBD1 on 6 matching bases. Germline assignment: CDR1 MNHNS and CDR2 SASEGT. The CDR3 length is 15 residues. V shed 2 bases and J shed 3 bases, with 13 bases lying between them. Here the CDR3 DNA reads TGTGCCAGCAGTGAATCAGGGGACCTTTACTATGGCTACACCTTC. Its protein is CASSESGDLYYGYTF.

The chain couples TRBV7-2 to TRBJ1-1, with D possibly TRBD1 on 6 matching bases. The CDR3 is 14 residues long. The V and J ends lost 4 bases and 5 bases respectively, with 14 bases between them. Germline V lookup: CDR1 SGHTA, CDR2 FQGNSA. The CDR3 loop is CASSSSTGRTEAFF. The DNA for the CDR3 is TGTGCCAGCAGCTCAAGTACAGGGAGAACTGAAGCTTTCTTT.

The sample holds a few counts of this clone. The genes are TRBV28 and TRBJ2-5, with 13 bases identical to TRBD2. V lost 4 bases and J lost 5; bases outside the gene matches: 7. The CDR3 runs to 16 residues. Germline V gene data show CDR1 as MDHEN and CDR2 as SYDVKM. The CDR3 DNA sequence: TGTGCCAGCAGTTCCTCACTAGCGGGGGGGCCCGAGACCCAGTACTTC. Its protein product is CASSSSLAGGPETQYF.

The rearrangement uses TRBV5-1 and TRBJ1-3; TRBD1 agrees at 7 bases. The V and J ends lost 4 bases and 3 bases, in that order; junction bases with no gene match: 4. The CDR3 sequence is 14 residues long. Looked up from germline, CDR1 is SGHRS and CDR2 is YFSETQ. The chain's CDR3 is CASSVGTDGNTIYF. The CDR3 DNA sequence: TGCGCCAGCAGCGTGGGGACAGATGGAAACACCATATATTTT.

The chain uses TRBV5-1 and TRBJ2-2, with 8 bases matching TRBD1. Per the germline V gene, CDR1 is SGHRS and CDR2 is YFSETQ. The V gene end was trimmed by 1 base and the J gene end by 1 base; junction bases not matched to a gene: 6. The CDR3 is 17 amino acids. The DNA for the CDR3 is TGCGCCAGCAGCTTGCGCCCCGGGACAGGGAACACCGGGGAGCTGTTTTTT. The encoded protein is CASSLRPGTGNTGELFF.

The CDR3 nucleotides read TGTGCCAGTAGTATAGTTCTTTTTTCTACAGGGGGCTACTACGAGCAGTACTTC. Translating it yields CASSIVLFSTGGYYEQYF. The V gene is TRBV19, the J gene TRBJ2-7; 9 nucleotides agree with TRBD1. The J segment lost 3 bases and the V segment lost 1 base, leaving 13 bases of the junction unmatched. CDR3 length: 18 amino acids. Looked up from germline, CDR1 is LNHDA and CDR2 is SQIVND (reference sequence).

This clone was seen a handful of times. V gene TRBV5-8 combines with J gene TRBJ2-3; perhaps TRBD1 as D (5 bases). V lost 6 bases and J 2 bases, leaving 19 bases between the germline ends. CDR3 size: 16 residues. CDR1 is SGHTS, CDR2 YDEGEE, per germline. The DNA for the CDR3 is TGTGCCAGCAAAGCTTTGTGGGGCGGAACCACAGATACGCAGTATTTT. It specifies CASKALWGGTTDTQYF.

The chain joins TRBV4-1 to TRBJ2-1; 7 nucleotides match TRBD2. The V gene's germline CDR1 is MGHRA and CDR2 YSYEKL. The length of the CDR3 is 15 residues. The V and J ends lost 1 base and 4 bases, in that order; junction bases with no gene match: 4. The CDR3: CASSQGSSGYNEQFF. The CDR3 DNA is TGCGCCAGCAGCCAAGGATCTAGCGGATACAATGAGCAGTTCTTC.

J is TRBJ1-2 and V is TRBV5-6; 9 bases align to TRBD1. CDR3 length: 15 amino acids. In germline, CDR1 is SGHDT, CDR2 YYEEEE. Trimming cost V 6 bases and J 3 bases; bases outside gene matches: 9. The chain's CDR3 is CASTNLRTGDYGYTF. Written as DNA, the CDR3 is TGTGCCAGCACCAACCTTAGGACAGGGGACTATGGCTACACCTTC.